Listed below are T cell receptor beta chains from one sample, sequenced in a study of Ad26.COV2.S vaccination and SARS-CoV-2 variants. Assay: immunoSEQ multiplex PCR; the TCRdb copy retains only in-frame clones and omits some. The sample shows about 220,000 clones, over 75% of them seen only once. Material: peripheral blood, obtained in a trial of Ad26.COV2.S vaccine versus placebo. The receptors shown here come from a person aged 18-60 years who received the Ad26.COV2.S COVID-19 vaccine or a placebo. Each CDR3 is given with its conserved first and last residue. D genes are given only for firm matches.

D	V	J	CDR3
.	TRBV6-5	TRBJ1-3	CASSSMPPRHTIYF
.	TRBV30	TRBJ1-5	CAWGRYSNQPQHF
.	TRBV4-1	TRBJ2-7	CASSPSRGASYEQYF
.	TRBV19	TRBJ2-1	CASSIVPDRINEQFF
TRBD2	TRBV11-2	TRBJ2-3	CASSSLYRTSGGQDTQYF
.	TRBV27	TRBJ2-6	CASSPGANVLTF
TRBD1	TRBV28	TRBJ1-3	CASNRQGASGNTIYF
TRBD1	TRBV11-2	TRBJ1-1	CASSLEVTGGVRNTEAFF
TRBD1	TRBV24-1	TRBJ1-5	CATSDIVRGRSNQPQHF
.	TRBV27	TRBJ1-1	CASKPQGIGTEAFF
TRBD1	TRBV18	TRBJ2-1	CASSPPKTGAGNEQFF
.	TRBV6-5	TRBJ1-1	CASSIGKNTEAFF
.	TRBV6-5	TRBJ1-6	CASSYRSEGTSPLHF
.	TRBV9	TRBJ2-5	CASSLGTSSPQETQYF
.	TRBV7-7	TRBJ2-2	CASSPSPAGTGELFF
.	TRBV30	TRBJ1-3	CAWRDFGGVGGNTIYF
.	TRBV6-4	TRBJ1-5	CASSPSAGTSNQPQHF
.	TRBV10-2	TRBJ2-2	CASSESQETGELFF
.	TRBV28	TRBJ1-2	CASRAGLLKWGYTF
TRBD1	TRBV19	TRBJ1-4	CASSPGGTGMRANEKLFF
TRBD1	TRBV30	TRBJ2-2	CAWTYIPGQGTGELFF
TRBD1	TRBV6-5	TRBJ2-1	CAIHNRGWYEQFF
TRBD2	TRBV7-9	TRBJ2-7	CASSPSLLAAPYEQYF
.	TRBV11-2	TRBJ2-6	CASSLATGSWANVLTF
.	TRBV18	TRBJ2-5	CASSPWDFKGETQYF
TRBD2	TRBV19	TRBJ2-3	CASSPSRTSGYTDTQYF
.	TRBV7-6	TRBJ1-4	CASSLSRAGNEKLFF
.	TRBV4-3	TRBJ2-3	CASIRASNTDTQYF
TRBD2	TRBV7-8	TRBJ2-7	CASSEGLPGLYEQYF
.	TRBV2	TRBJ2-5	CASSDTGRTQYF
.	TRBV9	TRBJ2-7	CASSVEWAGEQYF
.	TRBV27	TRBJ2-1	CASRRQTGRGYNEQFF
TRBD1	TRBV27	TRBJ2-3	CASRDPQGASTDTQYF
.	TRBV19	TRBJ2-5	CASSIGVQETQYF
.	TRBV6-5	TRBJ2-7	CASTAIWGQAYEQYF
TRBD1	TRBV10-2	TRBJ2-1	CASSESTRQGSSYNEQFF
.	TRBV5-6	TRBJ1-6	CASSMGPGQNNSPLHF
TRBD1	TRBV27	TRBJ2-5	CASSSGQGGVGAGPPGTQYF
.	TRBV6-1	TRBJ2-3	CASSDGGLDTQYF
.	TRBV3-1/TRBV3-2	TRBJ2-5	CASSLTGRETQYF
.	TRBV13	TRBJ2-5	CASSPRTSPLAQYF
.	TRBV6-2/TRBV6-3	TRBJ2-3	CASSYGQGYTDTQYF
.	TRBV2	TRBJ1-6	CASSGAVINSPLHF
.	TRBV7-2	TRBJ1-2	CASSLAERSYGYTF
TRBD2	TRBV7-8	TRBJ2-2	CASSLRLAGLTGELFF